The next 18 T cell receptor beta chains were all read from a single sample in a study of blood T cell repertoires in COVID-19. Here immunoSEQ multiplex PCR was the method, and the copy in TCRdb shows in-frame clones only, minus some. The sample includes about 240,000 clones, more than 75% seen only once; the top ten take roughly 12%. The material sequenced was peripheral blood. The source is a woman in her fifties or sixties with active or convalescent COVID-19.

This clone has only one observation. The chain is built from TRBV11-2 and TRBJ2-7; 8 bases map to TRBD1. This CDR3 is 15 amino acids long. Germline V gene lookup returns CDR1 SGHAT and CDR2 FQNNGV. The junction had 9 bases not matched to a gene; V was cut back by 2 bases and J by 6 bases. This CDR3 is CASSLPNPGGTEQYF. The CDR3 DNA sequence: TGTGCCAGCAGCTTACCGAACCCAGGGGGCACCGAGCAGTACTTC.

The chain couples TRBV30 to TRBJ1-3; tentatively, D is TRBD1 (5 bases). The CDR3 covers 14 residues. Trimming cost V 5 bases and J 4 bases, with 15 bases left between them. The germline V gene encodes CDR1 GTSNPN and CDR2 SVGIG (reference sequence). The CDR3 DNA sequence: TGTGCCTGGGATCGGGGGGTGATAGGAAACACCATATATTTT. Protein: CAWDRGVIGNTIYF.

Here the CDR3 DNA reads TGTGCCAGCAGCCCTCGGACAGGGGTCTACAATGAGCAGTTCTTC. Its protein product is CASSPRTGVYNEQFF. The J gene is TRBJ2-1, the V gene TRBV3-1 (or the pseudogene TRBV3-2), with TRBD1 matching over 9 bases. This CDR3 has 15 amino acids. Per the germline V gene, CDR1 is LGHDT and CDR2 is YNNKEL (reference sequence). The V segment lost 4 bases and the J segment 3 bases; nucleotides outside the gene matches: 4.

Note on this clone: Different DNA sequences within this sample yield the same CDR3. This chain joins TRBV5-4 and TRBJ2-1, with D possibly matching TRBD1 (6 bases). Trimming removed 0 bases at V and 3 bases at J, with 10 bases between. Germline CDR1 is SGHNT and CDR2 is YYREEE (reference sequence). This CDR3 is built from 15 residues. In DNA, the CDR3 is TGTGCCAGCAGCTTGGGGGCAGGGGACTACAATGAGCAGTTCTTC. It encodes CASSLGAGDYNEQFF. Combining the CDR3 with reference TRBV5-4 and TRBJ2-1 gives the whole variable domain ETGVTQSPTHLIKTRGQQVTLRCSSQSGHNTVSWYQQALGQGPQFIFQYYREEENGRGNFPPRFSGLQFPNYSSELNVNALELDDSALYLCASSLGAGDYNEQFFGPGTRLTVL.

CDR3 protein: CASSLEGQGIGYTF. CDR3 DNA sequence: TGTGCCAGCAGCTTAGAGGGGCAGGGGATCGGCTACACCTTC. This rearrangement joins TRBV7-9 to TRBJ1-2; tentatively, D is TRBD1 (6 bases). The germline CDR1 and CDR2 sequences are SEHNR and FQNEAQ (reference sequence). Trimming removed 1 base at V and 8 bases at J, with 14 bases between. The CDR3 covers 14 residues.

J is TRBJ2-1 and V is TRBV3-1 (or the pseudogene TRBV3-2); 8 bases are a match to TRBD2. The CDR3 has 15 residues. V lost 4 bases, J lost 4 bases, and 6 bases stayed unmatched. Per the germline V gene, CDR1 is LGHDT and CDR2 is YNNKEL (reference sequence). The chain's CDR3 is CASSPKRGGYNEQFF. The CDR3, as DNA: TGTGCCAGCAGCCCAAAACGGGGGGGTTACAATGAGCAGTTCTTC.

V gene TRBV5-1 combines with J gene TRBJ1-2, with D possibly being TRBD1 (6 bases). The germline V gene has CDR1 SGHRS and CDR2 YFSETQ. This CDR3 is built from 14 residues. Trimming pared 0 bases from V and 6 bases from J, leaving 12 bases between. Here the CDR3 reads CASSLGGPGDGYTF. CDR3 coding DNA: TGCGCCAGCAGCTTGGGGGGGCCCGGGGATGGCTACACCTTC.

This sequence joins TRBV30 and TRBJ1-1; TRBD1 is a possible D gene (6 bases). The CDR3 has 13 amino acids. In germline, CDR1 is GTSNPN, CDR2 SVGIG (reference sequence). The V and J ends lost 1 base and 7 bases respectively, with 13 bases between them. CDR3 coding DNA: TGTGCCTGGAGTGCCTCCTACAGGGATGAAGCTTTCTTT. Translation: CAWSASYRDEAFF.

The chain combines TRBV15 with TRBJ2-1; 9 nucleotides agree with TRBD1. CDR1 is LNHNV, CDR2 YYDKDF, per germline (reference sequence). V was pared by 5 bases and J by 10 bases, with 9 bases of the junction left unmatched. The CDR3 extends over 14 amino acids. CDR3 amino acids: CATSLGTGPREQFF. DNA of the CDR3: TGTGCCACCAGCCTGGGGACAGGGCCGCGGGAGCAGTTCTTC.

The gene calls are TRBV4-1 and TRBJ2-1; TRBD2 might be the D (7 bases). The length of the CDR3 is 15 residues. Germline V gives CDR1 MGHRA, CDR2 YSYEKL. V lost 1 base to trimming and J lost 7 bases, with 14 bases between them. The CDR3 DNA follows: TGCGCCAGCAGCCAAGCTCGGCGGGGGCTAAATGAGCAGTTCTTC. It specifies CASSQARRGLNEQFF.

This chain connects TRBV19 to TRBJ2-5; tentative D call: TRBD1 (6 bases). The CDR3 is made up of 14 amino acids. V was clipped by 3 bases and J by 5 bases, with 13 bases between them. Per the germline V gene, CDR1 is LNHDA and CDR2 is SQIVND (reference sequence). DNA of the CDR3: TGTGCCAGTAGTATGGCAGGGGTGGGGGAGACCCAGTACTTC. Translating gives CASSMAGVGETQYF. The full variable domain, in which reference TRBV19 and TRBJ2-5 provide the parts outside the CDR3, is DGGITQSPKYLFRKEGQNVTLSCEQNLNHDAMYWYRQDPGQGLRLIYYSQIVNDFQKGDIAEGYSVSREKKESFPLTVTSAQKNPTAFYLCASSMAGVGETQYFGPGTRLLVL.

The chain recombines TRBV19 with TRBJ1-1; 7 positions agree with TRBD1. The germline gives CDR1 LNHDA, CDR2 SQIVND (reference sequence). This CDR3 is 15 amino acids long. J was trimmed by 1 base and V by 7 bases; bases with no gene match: 9. CDR3 in amino acids: CASNAQGFRNTEAFF. The CDR3 nucleotides are TGTGCCAGTAACGCACAGGGGTTCAGGAACACTGAAGCTTTCTTT.

The chain joins TRBV6-5 to TRBJ2-7; 11 positions match TRBD1. Looked up from germline, CDR1 is MNHEY and CDR2 is SVGAGI. Trimming took 7 bases from V and 3 from J; bases not matched to a gene: 8. The CDR3 has 15 residues. The CDR3 DNA reads TGTGCCAGCACCTCCACCGGGACAGGGGGCTACGAGCAGTACTTC. This gives the protein CASTSTGTGGYEQYF.

The chain is built from TRBV6-5 and TRBJ2-1; weak D call: TRBD2 (7 bases). This CDR3 is built from 15 residues. Germline loops: CDR1 MNHEY, CDR2 SVGAGI. Deletions cut 8 bases from V and 2 bases from J, with 16 bases between. The CDR3 DNA is TGTGCCAGCCATTCTTGGGGGGGCACCTACAATGAGCAGTTCTTC. Translating gives CASHSWGGTYNEQFF.

This sequence joins TRBV7-8 and TRBJ1-6, with 11 nucleotides matching TRBD1. V was clipped by 4 bases and J by 7 bases; unmatched bases: 3. The CDR3 loop spans 15 amino acids. Looked up from germline, CDR1 is SGHVS and CDR2 is FQNEAQ. CDR3 sequence: CASSSRTGGNSPLHF. The CDR3 DNA is TGTGCCAGCAGCTCGAGGACAGGGGGCAATTCACCCCTCCACTTT.

The rearrangement links TRBV9 to TRBJ2-1; the match to TRBD1 covers 8 bases. Losses at the gene ends were 0 bases for V and 7 bases for J; bases not matched to a gene: 9. The CDR3 spans 16 residues. The germline V gene encodes CDR1 SGDLS and CDR2 YYNGEE. This CDR3 reads CASSVATGGLINEQFF. In DNA, the CDR3 is TGTGCCAGCAGCGTAGCCACAGGGGGGCTAATTAATGAGCAGTTCTTC.

The rearrangement uses TRBV6-2 or TRBV6-3 and TRBJ2-7, with D perhaps TRBD2 (6 bases). CDR3 length: 15 amino acids. Germline V gives CDR1 MNHEY, CDR2 SVGEGT. V was pared by 0 bases and J by 3 bases, with 12 bases between. The CDR3 region has the DNA TGTGCCAGCAGTTACTCTTTAGGGACTTTCTACGAGCAGTACTTC. Protein: CASSYSLGTFYEQYF.

This chain joins TRBV6-2 or TRBV6-3 and TRBJ1-1; D gene uncertain. The V end was cut by 6 bases, the J end by 2 bases, with 7 bases between. This CDR3 comprises 12 residues. CDR1 MNHEY and CDR2 SVGEGT come from the germline V gene. In DNA, the CDR3 is TGTGCCAGCAGCGAGGGAAACACTGAAGCTTTCTTT. Translation gives CASSEGNTEAFF.